This T cell receptor (beta chain) was sequenced in a study of T cell responses to AZD1222 COVID-19 vaccine. Turning to this clone: What it recognizes is unknown.

General study points: Regions left unmutated in variants are reportedly the target of nearly half of spike-specific TCRs. Increased Spike-specific TCR breadth and depth were observed after two AZD1222 doses. A mostly white British donor set with more females was recruited, and clonal diversity was possibly underestimated. Seropositive status at baseline applied to only five or six AZD1222 recipients.

TCRdb keeps only in-frame clones here, not all; method: immunoSEQ multiplex PCR. Here the sample spans over 150,000 clones, roughly nine tenths being singletons. The V end was cut by 2 bases, the J end by 6 bases, with 11 bases between. CDR3 length equals 14 residues. CDR1 and CDR2 from the germline V gene are SGHTA and FQGNSA. The chain joins TRBV7-2 to TRBJ2-1, with D perhaps TRBD2 (6 bases). The sequenced sample was peripheral blood, obtained 28 days after the second AZD1222 dose. The sequence derives from an adult who received the AZD1222 COVID-19 vaccine. In DNA, the CDR3 is TGTGCCAGCAGCTTATTCGCCGGGAGCAATGAGCAGTTCTTC. Protein sequence: CASSLFAGSNEQFF.